Sequencing of this TCR beta chain was carried out in a study of PD-1 blockade in classical Hodgkin lymphoma. Study in general: With a 2-week interval, patients received intravenous nivolumab at 3 mg/kg.

This clone was seen more than once but under ten times. Its specificity is not known. Broader study findings: Reports described newly diagnosed patients as having lower baseline TCR diversity than healthy donors.

The time point denotes: cycle 4 day 1 (C4D1), after less than seven weeks of nivolumab. There was relapse after autologous stem cell transplantation in every patient, and there was variation in brentuximab vedotin exposure. There are 17 residues in the CDR3. V gave up 1 base and J gave up 6 bases; unmatched junction bases: 5. In germline, CDR1 is PRHDT, CDR2 FYEKMQ (reference sequence). TCRdb keeps only in-frame clones here, not all; method: immunoSEQ multiplex PCR. This table has more than 40,000 clones, roughly two thirds appearing once. Specimen: peripheral blood mononuclear cells (PBMCs), collected before the fourth cycle of nivolumab. V is TRBV13 and J is TRBJ2-1; the match to TRBD2 covers 14 bases. The receptor's source is a human donor with classical Hodgkin lymphoma. The CDR3 loop is CASSLARLAGGSNEQFF. The CDR3 bases are TGTGCCAGCAGCTTAGCCAGACTAGCGGGGGGGTCCAATGAGCAGTTCTTC.